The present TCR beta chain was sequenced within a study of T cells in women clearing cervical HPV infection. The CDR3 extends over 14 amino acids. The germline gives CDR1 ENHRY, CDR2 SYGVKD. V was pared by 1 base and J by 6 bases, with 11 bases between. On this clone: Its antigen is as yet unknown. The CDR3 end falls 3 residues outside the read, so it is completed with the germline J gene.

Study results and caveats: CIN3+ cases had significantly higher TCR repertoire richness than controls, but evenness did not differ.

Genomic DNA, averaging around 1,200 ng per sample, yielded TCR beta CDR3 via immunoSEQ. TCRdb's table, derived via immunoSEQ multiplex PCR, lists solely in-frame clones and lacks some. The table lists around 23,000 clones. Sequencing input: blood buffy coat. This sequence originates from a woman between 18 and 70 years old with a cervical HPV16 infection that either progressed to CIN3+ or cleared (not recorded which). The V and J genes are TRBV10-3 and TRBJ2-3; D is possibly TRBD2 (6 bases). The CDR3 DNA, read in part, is TGTGCCATCAGTGAGTTGGGGGGATCGGATACG. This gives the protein CAISELGGSDT. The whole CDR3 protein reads CAISELGGSDTQYF.